This T cell receptor beta chain was retrieved from a study of control samples from healthy donors and cancer patients. The repertoire was sequenced with immunoSEQ multiplex PCR; TCRdb's copy has only in-frame clones and lacks some. The sample lists 100,000 to 150,000 clones, about 87% occurring once. The CDR3 sequence is 16 residues long. CDR1 MNHNY and CDR2 SVGAGI come from the germline V gene (reference sequence). J was trimmed by 0 bases and V by 6 bases; bases with no gene match: 8. Sequences were obtained from blood. The V call is TRBV6-6, the J call TRBJ2-3; 8 nucleotides match TRBD1. This clonotype originated in a man between 60 and 75 years old in good health. The CDR3 protein is CASSSGRGLSTDTQYF. For the CDR3, the DNA is TGTGCCAGCAGCTCTGGCAGGGGGCTAAGCACAGATACGCAGTATTTT.